Ten or more counts support the clone carrying this T cell receptor beta chain. Its specificity is unknown. Donors each provided ten milliliters of peripheral blood. The amount of total RNA extracted per sample was at least 6 micrograms. This record comes from a study of blood T cells in healthy people across ages. Study findings and constraints: With age, beta diversity per million T cells declined roughly linearly, significantly by over 35. More naive CD4+ cells and higher diversity marked long-lived donors relative to aged donors.

Deletions cut 6 bases from V and 4 bases from J, with 11 bases between. Germline CDR1 and CDR2: MNHEY and SMNVEV (reference sequence). The CDR3 is 13 residues long. Sample-barcoded 5' priming and a J-beta primer mix drove a second PCR of about 7 to 11 cycles. TCRdb processed the 5' RACE reads anew with MiXCR; each CDR3 protein has one entry. The sample includes 550,000 to 650,000 distinct CDR3 sequences, about 30% of them seen just once. Sequenced input: blood. The sequence was obtained from a woman of 80 years or more in good health. The chain links TRBV27 to TRBJ2-3, with D perhaps matching TRBD2 (6 bases). The CDR3 DNA follows: TGTGCCAGCAGGACTACGGGGGCAGATACGCAGTATTTT. The encoded protein is CASRTTGADTQYF.